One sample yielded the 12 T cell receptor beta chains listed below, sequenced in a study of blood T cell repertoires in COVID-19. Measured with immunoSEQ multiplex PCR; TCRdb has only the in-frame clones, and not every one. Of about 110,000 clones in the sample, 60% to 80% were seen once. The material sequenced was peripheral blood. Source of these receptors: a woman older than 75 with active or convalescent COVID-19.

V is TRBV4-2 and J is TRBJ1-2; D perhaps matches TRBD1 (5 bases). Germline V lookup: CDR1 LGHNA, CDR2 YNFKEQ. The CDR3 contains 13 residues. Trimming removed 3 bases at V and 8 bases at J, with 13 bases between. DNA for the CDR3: TGTGCCAGCAGCCAGCTAGGGGATGGAGGCTACACCTTC. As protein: CASSQLGDGGYTF.

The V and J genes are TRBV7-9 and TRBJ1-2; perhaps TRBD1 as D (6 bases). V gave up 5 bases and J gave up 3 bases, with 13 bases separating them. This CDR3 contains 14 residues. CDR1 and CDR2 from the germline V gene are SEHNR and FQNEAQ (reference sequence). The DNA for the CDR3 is TGTGCCAGCAGCCCCAGAGGGACACACTATGGCTACACCTTC. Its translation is CASSPRGTHYGYTF.

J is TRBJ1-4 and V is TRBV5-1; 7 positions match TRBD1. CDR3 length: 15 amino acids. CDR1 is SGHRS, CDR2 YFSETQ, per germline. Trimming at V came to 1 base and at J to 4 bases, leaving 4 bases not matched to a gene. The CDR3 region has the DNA TGCGCCAGCAGCTTGACAGGGGTTGGTAATGAAAAACTGTTTTTT. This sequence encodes CASSLTGVGNEKLFF.

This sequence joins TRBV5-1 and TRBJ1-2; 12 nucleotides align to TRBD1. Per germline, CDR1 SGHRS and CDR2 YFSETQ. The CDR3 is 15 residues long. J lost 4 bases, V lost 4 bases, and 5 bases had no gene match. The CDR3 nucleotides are TGCGCCAGCAGCCCCGGGACAGGGGGCGGCTATGGCTACACCTTC. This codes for CASSPGTGGGYGYTF.

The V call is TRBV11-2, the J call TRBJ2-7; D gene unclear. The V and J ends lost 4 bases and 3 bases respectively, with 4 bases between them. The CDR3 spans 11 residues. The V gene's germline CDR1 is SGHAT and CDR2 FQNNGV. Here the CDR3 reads CASSSNYEQYF. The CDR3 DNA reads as TGTGCCAGCAGCTCAAACTACGAGCAGTACTTC.

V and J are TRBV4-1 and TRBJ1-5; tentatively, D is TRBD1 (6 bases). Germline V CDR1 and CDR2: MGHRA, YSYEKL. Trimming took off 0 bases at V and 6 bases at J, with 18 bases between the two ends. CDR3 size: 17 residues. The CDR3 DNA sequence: TGCGCCAGCAGCCAAGATGCCCCAGGGGAGTGGGTTCAGCCCCAGCATTTT. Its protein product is CASSQDAPGEWVQPQHF.

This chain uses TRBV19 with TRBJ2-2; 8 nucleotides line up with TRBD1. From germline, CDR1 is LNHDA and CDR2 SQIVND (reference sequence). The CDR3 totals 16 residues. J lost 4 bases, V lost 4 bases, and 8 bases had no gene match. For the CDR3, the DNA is TGTGCCAGTAGTACCCGGACAGGGAGGAGCACCGGGGAGCTGTTTTTT. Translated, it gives CASSTRTGRSTGELFF.

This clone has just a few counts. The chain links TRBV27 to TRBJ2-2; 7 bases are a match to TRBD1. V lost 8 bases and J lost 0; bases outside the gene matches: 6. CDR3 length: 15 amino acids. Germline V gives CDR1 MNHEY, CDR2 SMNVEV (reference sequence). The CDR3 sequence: CASGRQGSNTGELFF. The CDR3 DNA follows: TGTGCCAGCGGAAGACAGGGCTCGAACACCGGGGAGCTGTTTTTT.

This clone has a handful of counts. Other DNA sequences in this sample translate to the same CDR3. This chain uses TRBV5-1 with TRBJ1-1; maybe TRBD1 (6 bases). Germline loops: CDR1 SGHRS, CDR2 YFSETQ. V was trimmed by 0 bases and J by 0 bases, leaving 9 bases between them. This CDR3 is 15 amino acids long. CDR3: CASSLVPGVNTEAFF. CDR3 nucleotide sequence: TGCGCCAGCAGCTTGGTTCCAGGGGTGAACACTGAAGCTTTCTTT.

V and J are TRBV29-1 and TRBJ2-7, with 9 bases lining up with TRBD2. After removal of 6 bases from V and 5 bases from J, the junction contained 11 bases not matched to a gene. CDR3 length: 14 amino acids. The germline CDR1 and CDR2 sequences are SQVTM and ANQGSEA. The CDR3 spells CSVPRGGSIDEQYF. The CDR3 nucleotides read TGCAGCGTCCCGCGGGGGGGGAGTATCGACGAGCAGTACTTC.

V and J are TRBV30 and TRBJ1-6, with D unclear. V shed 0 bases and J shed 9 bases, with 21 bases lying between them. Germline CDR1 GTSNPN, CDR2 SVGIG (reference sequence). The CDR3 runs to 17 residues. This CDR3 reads CAWSVRGELLRSSPLHF. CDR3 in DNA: TGTGCCTGGAGTGTACGGGGAGAGCTGTTGCGTAGTTCACCCCTCCACTTT.

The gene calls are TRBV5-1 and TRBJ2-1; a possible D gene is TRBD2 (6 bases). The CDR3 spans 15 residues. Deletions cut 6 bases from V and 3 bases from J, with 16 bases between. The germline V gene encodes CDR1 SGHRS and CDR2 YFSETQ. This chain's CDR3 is CASTEAAGLYNEQFF. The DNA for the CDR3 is TGCGCCAGCACCGAGGCGGCGGGACTCTACAATGAGCAGTTCTTC.